Detailed here is one T cell receptor (beta chain). As handled by the study authors: Reference gene primer amplification yielded estimated nucleated cell counts. Profiling relied on immunoSEQ multiplex PCR, and the TCRdb table lists in-frame clones only, not all of them. V, J and clone size are taken as reported in that table, and D and trimming were inferred from the DNA itself. Of 300,000 to 400,000 clones in the sample, roughly 85% were seen once. Germline V lookup: CDR1 LGHNA, CDR2 YSLEER. V was clipped by 2 bases and J by 3 bases; unmatched bases: 4. The CDR3 has 17 residues. Residents of about 25 US areas, aged roughly 18 to 95 years, made up the participants. This record comes from a study of blood T cell repertoires in COVID-19. At the level of the study: The study drew acute and convalescent COVID-19 samples from the United States, Italy and Spain. Sources were T cells, B-cell-depleted T cells, or PBMCs; the material itself was cDNA or gDNA.

The source material was PBMCs or T cells enriched from blood (not recorded which). V usage is TRBV4-3 and J usage is TRBJ2-6, with 10 bases aligning to TRBD2. This clonotype was obtained from a woman aged 30 to 39 who had been exposed to COVID-19. In DNA, the CDR3 is TGCGCCAGCAGCCAATTAGCGGGGGGCTTTGGGGCCAACGTCCTGACTTTC. Its protein product is CASSQLAGGFGANVLTF.